Below, one TCR beta chain is given with its context. The antigen is unknown. Germline V gene data show CDR1 as LGHDT and CDR2 as YNNKEL (reference sequence). Trimming left V 3 bases short and J 5 bases short, with 11 bases between. This CDR3 has 14 amino acids. This sample is drawn from a study of CD8 T cells in ankylosing spondylitis. By quantitative 5'-RACE with molecular barcodes, the TCR beta libraries were made. A single record per CDR3 protein comes from TCRdb applying MiXCR to the 5' RACE reads. The sample has fewer than 550,000 distinct CDR3 sequences, about 5% seen once. The study's findings and limits: Blood of patients with ankylosing spondylitis appeared to be characterized by a TCR beta motif of eight or nine highly homologous variants. Clones linked to disease were reported to show significant enrichment in matched ankylosing spondylitis synovial fluid. Clones that were linked to disease were CD8+ and were relatively rare in peripheral blood.

The source of this sequence is a male donor with ankylosing spondylitis. The gene calls are TRBV3-1 and TRBJ2-1; possible D gene TRBD1, 6 bases. The sample comprised blood, either unsorted or a sorted T cell fraction (not recorded which). The CDR3 sequence is CASSHLGANNEQFF. For the CDR3, the DNA is TGTGCCAGCAGCCATCTGGGGGCGAACAATGAGCAGTTCTTC.